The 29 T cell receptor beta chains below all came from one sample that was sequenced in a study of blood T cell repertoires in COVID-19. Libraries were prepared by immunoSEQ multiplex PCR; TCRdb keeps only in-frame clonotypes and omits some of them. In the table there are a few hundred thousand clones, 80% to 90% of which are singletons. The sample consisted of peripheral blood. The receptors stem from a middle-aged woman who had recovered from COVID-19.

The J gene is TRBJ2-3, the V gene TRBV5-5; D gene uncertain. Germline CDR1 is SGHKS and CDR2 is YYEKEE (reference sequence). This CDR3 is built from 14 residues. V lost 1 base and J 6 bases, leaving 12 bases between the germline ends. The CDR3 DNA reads TGTGCCAGCAGCTTGTGGTCTACCGCGGATACGCAGTATTTT. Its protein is CASSLWSTADTQYF.

As DNA, the CDR3 is TGTGCCAGCAGAAAATCGGCCCAAATCGGGAATTCACCCCTCCACTTT. It codes for CASRKSAQIGNSPLHF. The chain employs TRBV3-1 (or the pseudogene TRBV3-2) and TRBJ1-6; D gene uncertain. The V end was cut by 6 bases, the J end by 7 bases, with 19 bases between. The CDR3 consists of 16 residues. CDR1 LGHDT and CDR2 YNNKEL come from the germline V gene (reference sequence).

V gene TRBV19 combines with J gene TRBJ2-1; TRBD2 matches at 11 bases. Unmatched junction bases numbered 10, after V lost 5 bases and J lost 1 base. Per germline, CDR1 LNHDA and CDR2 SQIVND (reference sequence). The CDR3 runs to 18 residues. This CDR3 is CASSLLAGGSLSYNEQFF. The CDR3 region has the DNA TGTGCCAGTAGTCTCCTAGCGGGGGGATCCTTATCCTACAATGAGCAGTTCTTC.

The chain's CDR3 is CASSPGYEQTNEQFF. As DNA, the CDR3 is TGCGCCAGCAGCCCGGGGTACGAGCAAACAAATGAGCAGTTCTTC. This chain joins TRBV5-1 and TRBJ2-1, with D possibly matching TRBD2 (5 bases). The germline CDR1 and CDR2 sequences are SGHRS and YFSETQ. The germline V and J ends were trimmed by 4 bases and 7 bases, with 18 bases remaining between them. The CDR3 runs to 15 residues.

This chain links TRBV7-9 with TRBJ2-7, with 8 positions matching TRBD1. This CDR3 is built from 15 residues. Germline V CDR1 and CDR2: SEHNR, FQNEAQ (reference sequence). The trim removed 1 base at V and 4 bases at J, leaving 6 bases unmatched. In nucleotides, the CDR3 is TGTGCCAGCAGCTTAGAGGCAGGGGGCTTTTACGAGCAGTACTTC. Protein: CASSLEAGGFYEQYF. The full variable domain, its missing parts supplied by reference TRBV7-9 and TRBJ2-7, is DTGVSQNPRHKITKRGQNVTFRCDPISEHNRLYWYRQTLGQGPEFLTYFQNEAQLEKSRLLSDRFSAERPKGSFSTLEIQRTEQGDSAMYLCASSLEAGGFYEQYFGPGTRLTVT.

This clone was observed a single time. DNA of the CDR3: TGTGCCAGCAGTGAAGAACAGGGAAGCACCGGGGAGCTGTTTTTT. This sequence encodes CASSEEQGSTGELFF. The chain carries TRBV2 and TRBJ2-2; perhaps TRBD1 as D (6 bases). This CDR3 has 15 amino acids. Deletions cut 1 base from V and 4 bases from J, with 10 bases between. Per the germline V gene, CDR1 is SNHLY and CDR2 is FYNNEI.

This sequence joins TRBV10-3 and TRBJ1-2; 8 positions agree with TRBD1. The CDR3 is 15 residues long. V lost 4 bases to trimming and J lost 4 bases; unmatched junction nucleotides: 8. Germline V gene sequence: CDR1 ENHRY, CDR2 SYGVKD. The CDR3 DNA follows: TGTGCCATCAGTGGGCAAGGACAGGGTAGCTATGGCTACACCTTC. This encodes CAISGQGQGSYGYTF.

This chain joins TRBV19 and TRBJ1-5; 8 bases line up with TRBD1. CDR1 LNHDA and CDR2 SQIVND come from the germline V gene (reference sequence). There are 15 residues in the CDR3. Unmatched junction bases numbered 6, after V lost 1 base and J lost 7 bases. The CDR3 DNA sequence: TGTGCCAGTAGTATAGTCCAGACAGGGGACCAGCCCCAGCATTTT. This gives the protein CASSIVQTGDQPQHF.

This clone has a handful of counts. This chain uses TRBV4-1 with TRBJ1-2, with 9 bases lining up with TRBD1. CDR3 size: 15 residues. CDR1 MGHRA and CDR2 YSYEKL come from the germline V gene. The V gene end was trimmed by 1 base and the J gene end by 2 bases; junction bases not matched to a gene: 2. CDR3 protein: CASSQGDRDNYGYTF. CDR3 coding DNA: TGCGCCAGCAGCCAAGGGGACAGGGACAACTATGGCTACACCTTC.

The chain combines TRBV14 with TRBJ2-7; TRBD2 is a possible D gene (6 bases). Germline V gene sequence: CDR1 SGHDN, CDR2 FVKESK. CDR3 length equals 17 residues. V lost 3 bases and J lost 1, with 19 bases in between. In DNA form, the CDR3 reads TGTGCCAGCAGCCATCCGGGTGGATCCGGGGGATCCTACGAGCAGTACTTC. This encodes CASSHPGGSGGSYEQYF.

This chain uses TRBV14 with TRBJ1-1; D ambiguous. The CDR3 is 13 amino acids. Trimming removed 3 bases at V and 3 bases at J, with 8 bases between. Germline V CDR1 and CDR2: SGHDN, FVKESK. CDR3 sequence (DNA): TGTGCCAGCAGCCAGTTATTAGACACTGAAGCTTTCTTT. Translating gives CASSQLLDTEAFF.

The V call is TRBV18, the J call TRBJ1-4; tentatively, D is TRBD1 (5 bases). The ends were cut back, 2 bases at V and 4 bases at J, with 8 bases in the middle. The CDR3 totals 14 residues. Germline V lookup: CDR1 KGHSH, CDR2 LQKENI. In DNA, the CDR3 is TGTGCCAGCTCACCAGGGGCCGATAATGAAAAACTGTTTTTT. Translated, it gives CASSPGADNEKLFF. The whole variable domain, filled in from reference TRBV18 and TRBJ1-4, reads NAGVMQNPRHLVRRRGQEARLRCSPMKGHSHVYWYRQLPEEGLKFMVYLQKENIIDESGMPKERFSAEFPKEGPSILRIQQVVRGDSAAYFCASSPGADNEKLFFGSGTQLSVL.

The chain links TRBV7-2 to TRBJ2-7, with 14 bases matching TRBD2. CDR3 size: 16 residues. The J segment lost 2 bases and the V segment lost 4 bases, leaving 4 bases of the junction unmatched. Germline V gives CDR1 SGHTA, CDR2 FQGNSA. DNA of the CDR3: TGTGCCAGCAGCTCCTCGGGACTAGCGGGGGCCTACGAGCAGTACTTC. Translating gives CASSSSGLAGAYEQYF.

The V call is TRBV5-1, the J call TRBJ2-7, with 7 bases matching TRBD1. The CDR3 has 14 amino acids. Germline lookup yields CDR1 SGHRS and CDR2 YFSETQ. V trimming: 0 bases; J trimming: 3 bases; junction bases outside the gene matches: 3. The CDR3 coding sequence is TGCGCCAGCAGCTTGGATTGGACAGGCTACGAGCAGTACTTC. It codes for CASSLDWTGYEQYF.

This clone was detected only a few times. This chain's CDR3 is CASSSELRDRSNQPQHF. The CDR3 DNA sequence: TGTGCCAGCAGTTCAGAACTCCGGGACAGGAGTAATCAGCCCCAGCATTTT. The gene calls are TRBV27 and TRBJ1-5, with TRBD1 matching over 8 bases. V lost 4 bases and J lost 4; bases outside the gene matches: 12. Germline CDR1 is MNHEY and CDR2 is SMNVEV (reference sequence). This CDR3 spans 17 amino acids.

The DNA for the CDR3 is TGTGCCAGCAGCGGGACTCTAGCGGGGGGATGGAATGAGCAGTTCTTC. Its protein product is CASSGTLAGGWNEQFF. This sequence joins TRBV5-4 and TRBJ2-1; 11 bases match TRBD2. The CDR3 consists of 16 residues. V was clipped by 4 bases and J by 7 bases; unmatched bases: 10. Per the germline V gene, CDR1 is SGHNT and CDR2 is YYREEE (reference sequence).

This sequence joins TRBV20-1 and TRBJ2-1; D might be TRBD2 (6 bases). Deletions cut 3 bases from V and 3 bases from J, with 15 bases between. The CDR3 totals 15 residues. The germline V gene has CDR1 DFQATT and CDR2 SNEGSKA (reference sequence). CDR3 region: CSASVRGYIYNEQFF. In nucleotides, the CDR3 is TGCAGTGCTAGTGTCCGGGGGTATATCTACAATGAGCAGTTCTTC.

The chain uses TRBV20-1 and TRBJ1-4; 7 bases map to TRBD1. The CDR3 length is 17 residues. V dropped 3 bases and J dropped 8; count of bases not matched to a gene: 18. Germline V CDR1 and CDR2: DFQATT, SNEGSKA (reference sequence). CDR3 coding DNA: TGCAGTGCTAGTATAGTCCCTCCCGGGGGGGGACAGGAAAAACTGTTTTTT. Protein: CSASIVPPGGGQEKLFF.

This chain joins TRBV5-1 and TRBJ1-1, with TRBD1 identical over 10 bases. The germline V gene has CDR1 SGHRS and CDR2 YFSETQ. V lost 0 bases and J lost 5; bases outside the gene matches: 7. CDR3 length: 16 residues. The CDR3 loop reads CASSLEFRDRGTEAFF. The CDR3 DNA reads TGCGCCAGCAGCTTGGAATTTAGGGACAGGGGAACTGAAGCTTTCTTT.

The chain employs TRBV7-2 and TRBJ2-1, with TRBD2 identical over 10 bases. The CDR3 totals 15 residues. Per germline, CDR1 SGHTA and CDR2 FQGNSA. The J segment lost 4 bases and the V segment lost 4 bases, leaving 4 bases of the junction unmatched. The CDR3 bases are TGTGCCAGCAGCTCCGGACTAGCGGATTACAATGAGCAGTTCTTC. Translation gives CASSSGLADYNEQFF.

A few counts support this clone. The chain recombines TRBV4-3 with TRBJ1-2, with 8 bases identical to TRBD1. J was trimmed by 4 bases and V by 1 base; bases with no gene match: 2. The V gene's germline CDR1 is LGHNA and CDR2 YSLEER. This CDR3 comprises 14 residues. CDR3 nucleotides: TGCGCCAGCAGCCAAGTGGGACAGGCCTATGGCTACACCTTC. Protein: CASSQVGQAYGYTF.

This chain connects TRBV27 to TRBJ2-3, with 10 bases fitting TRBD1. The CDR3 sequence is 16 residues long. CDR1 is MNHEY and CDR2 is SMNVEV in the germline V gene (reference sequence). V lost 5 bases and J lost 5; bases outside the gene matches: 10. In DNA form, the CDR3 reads TGTGCCAGCAGTCCCAATCGACAGGGGGCGAAAGATACGCAGTATTTT. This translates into CASSPNRQGAKDTQYF.

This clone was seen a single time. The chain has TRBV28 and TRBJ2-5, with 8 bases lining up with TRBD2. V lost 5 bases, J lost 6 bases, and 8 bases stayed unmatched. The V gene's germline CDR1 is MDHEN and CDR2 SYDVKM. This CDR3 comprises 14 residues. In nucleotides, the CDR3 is TGTGCCAGCAGTCTGACTAGCGTCCGAAAGACCCAGTACTTC. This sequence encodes CASSLTSVRKTQYF.

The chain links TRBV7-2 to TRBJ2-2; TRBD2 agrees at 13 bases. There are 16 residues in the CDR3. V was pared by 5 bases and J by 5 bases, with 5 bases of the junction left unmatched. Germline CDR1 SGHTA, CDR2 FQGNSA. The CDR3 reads CASSPTGLAGTGELFF. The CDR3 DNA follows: TGTGCCAGCAGCCCCACGGGACTAGCGGGAACCGGGGAGCTGTTTTTT.

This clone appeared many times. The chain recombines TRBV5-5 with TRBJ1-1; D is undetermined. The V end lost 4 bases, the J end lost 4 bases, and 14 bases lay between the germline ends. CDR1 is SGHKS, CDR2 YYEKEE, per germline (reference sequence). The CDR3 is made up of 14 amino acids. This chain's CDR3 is CASSPFSRITEAFF. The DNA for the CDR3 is TGTGCCAGCAGCCCGTTTTCGAGAATCACTGAAGCTTTCTTT.

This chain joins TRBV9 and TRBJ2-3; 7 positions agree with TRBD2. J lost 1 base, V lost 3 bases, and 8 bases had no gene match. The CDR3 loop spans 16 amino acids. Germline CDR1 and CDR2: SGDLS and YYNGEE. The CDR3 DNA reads TGTGCCAGCAGCGATCCTTTGGCGGGGGGCACAGATACGCAGTATTTT. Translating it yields CASSDPLAGGTDTQYF.

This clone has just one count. The CDR3 region is CASSPGNYEQYF. In DNA form, the CDR3 reads TGTGCCAGCTCCCCCGGGAACTACGAGCAGTACTTC. The rearrangement uses TRBV18 and TRBJ2-7; TRBD2 might be the D (5 bases). Germline CDR1 is KGHSH and CDR2 is LQKENI. V gave up 6 bases and J gave up 3 bases, with 9 bases separating them. CDR3 length equals 12 residues.

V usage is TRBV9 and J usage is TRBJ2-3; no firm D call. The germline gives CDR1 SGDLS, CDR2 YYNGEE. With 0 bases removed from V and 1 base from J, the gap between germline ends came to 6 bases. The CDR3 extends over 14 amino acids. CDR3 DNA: TGTGCCAGCAGCGTAGCTAGTGGCACAGATACGCAGTATTTT. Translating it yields CASSVASGTDTQYF. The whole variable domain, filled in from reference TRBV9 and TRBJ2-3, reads DSGVTQTPKHLITATGQRVTLRCSPRSGDLSVYWYQQSLDQGLQFLIQYYNGEERAKGNILERFSAQQFPDLHSELNLSSLELGDSALYFCASSVASGTDTQYFGPGTRLTVL.

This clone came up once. The DNA of the CDR3 is TGTGCCAGCAGCTTTGGGGGGACGGGGAACACTGAAGCTTTCTTT. Amino acid sequence: CASSFGGTGNTEAFF. The V and J genes are TRBV7-3 and TRBJ1-1, with a tentative D call TRBD1 (5 bases). V was shortened by 3 bases and J by 1 base, with 12 bases between the two germline ends. The CDR3 sequence is 15 residues long. CDR1 and CDR2 (germline): SGHTA, FQGTGA.